This T cell receptor beta chain was documented in a study of cytomegalovirus exposure and HLA in healthy donors. General observations from the study: Many donors carried some public TCRs, although rarity characterized most TCR sequences.

This clone has a single count. The antigen remains undetermined. PCR was performed using 60 Vbeta and 13 Jbeta primers. The data were produced by immunoSEQ multiplex PCR, yet TCRdb's version contains in-frame clones alone and is incomplete. The sample consists of fewer than 250,000 clones, 70% to 75% of them appearing once. With 7 bases clipped from V and 2 bases from J, the junction kept 6 bases outside the gene matches. Germline V gene sequence: CDR1 SGDLS, CDR2 YYNGEE. The CDR3 covers 15 residues. The sequencing sample was made of PBMCs. The TCR originated in a woman in her 30s in good health and CMV-seropositive. The chain couples TRBV9 to TRBJ2-5, with TRBD2 matching 12 bases. As DNA, the CDR3 is TGTGCCAGCGGTCGGACTAGCGGGACGCAAGAGACCCAGTACTTC. It translates to CASGRTSGTQETQYF.